This T cell receptor (beta chain) appears in the sequencing data of a study of OX40 agonist ivuxolimab in advanced cancers. Study in general: Enrolled patients in dose escalation had cancers that were hepatocellular carcinoma, melanoma, renal cell or head and neck cancer.

Germline V CDR1 and CDR2: SGDLS, YYNGEE. V was pared by 3 bases and J by 10 bases, with 14 bases between. The CDR3 runs 13 residues. Libraries were prepared by immunoSEQ multiplex PCR; TCRdb keeps only in-frame clonotypes and omits some of them. The table lists tens of thousands of clones, 82% of them singletons. Sequences were derived from CD4+ or CD8+ T cells sorted from blood, sampled in a trial of the OX40 agonist ivuxolimab. The genes are TRBV9 and TRBJ2-1; TRBD1 might be the D (6 bases). The clonotype originates from an adult with an advanced solid tumor such as melanoma, head and neck, liver or kidney cancer. CDR3 protein: CASSEQPGTEQFF. In nucleotides, the CDR3 is TGTGCCAGCAGCGAACAACCCGGGACAGAGCAGTTCTTC.